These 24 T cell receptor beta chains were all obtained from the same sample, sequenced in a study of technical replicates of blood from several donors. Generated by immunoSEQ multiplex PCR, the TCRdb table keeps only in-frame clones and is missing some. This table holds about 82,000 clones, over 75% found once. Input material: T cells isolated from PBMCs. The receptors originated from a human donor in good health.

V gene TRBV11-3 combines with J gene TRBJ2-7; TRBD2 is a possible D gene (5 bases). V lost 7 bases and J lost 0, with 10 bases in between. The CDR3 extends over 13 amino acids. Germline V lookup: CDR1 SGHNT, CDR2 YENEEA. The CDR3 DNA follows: TGTGCCAGCACCTCCGGGGACTCCTACGAGCAGTACTTC. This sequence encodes CASTSGDSYEQYF.

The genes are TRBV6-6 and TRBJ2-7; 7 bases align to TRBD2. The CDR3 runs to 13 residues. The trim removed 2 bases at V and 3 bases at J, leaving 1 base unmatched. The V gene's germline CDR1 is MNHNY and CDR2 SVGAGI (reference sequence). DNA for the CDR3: TGTGCCAGCAGTTACGCTAGCGGCTACGAGCAGTACTTC. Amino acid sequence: CASSYASGYEQYF.

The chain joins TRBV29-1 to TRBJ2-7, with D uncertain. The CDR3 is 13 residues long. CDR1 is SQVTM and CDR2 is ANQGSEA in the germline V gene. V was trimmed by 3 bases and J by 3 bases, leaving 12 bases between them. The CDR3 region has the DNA TGCAGCGTTGACAGCGCCCATCACTACGAGCAGTACTTC. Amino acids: CSVDSAHHYEQYF.

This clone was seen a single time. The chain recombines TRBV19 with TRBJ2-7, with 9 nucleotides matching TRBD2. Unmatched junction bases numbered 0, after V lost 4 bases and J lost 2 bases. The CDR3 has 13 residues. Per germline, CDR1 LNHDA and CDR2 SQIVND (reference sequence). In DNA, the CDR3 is TGTGCCAGTAGTAGCGGGAGGGCCTACGAGCAGTACTTC. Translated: CASSSGRAYEQYF.

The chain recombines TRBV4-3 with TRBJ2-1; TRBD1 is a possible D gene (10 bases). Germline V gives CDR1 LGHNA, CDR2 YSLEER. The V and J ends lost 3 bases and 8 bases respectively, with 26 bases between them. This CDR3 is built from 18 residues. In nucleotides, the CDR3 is TGCGCCAGCAGCCAGACAGGGGGCTCAGGCGGGAGGGGGTATGAGCAGTTCTTC. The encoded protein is CASSQTGGSGGRGYEQFF.

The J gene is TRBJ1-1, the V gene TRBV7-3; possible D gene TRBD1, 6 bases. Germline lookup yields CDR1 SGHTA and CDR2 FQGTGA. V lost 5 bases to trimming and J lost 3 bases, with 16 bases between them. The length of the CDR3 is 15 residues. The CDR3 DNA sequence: TGTGCCAGCAGCCCCCGCCCCTCAGGGGACACTGAAGCTTTCTTT. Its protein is CASSPRPSGDTEAFF.

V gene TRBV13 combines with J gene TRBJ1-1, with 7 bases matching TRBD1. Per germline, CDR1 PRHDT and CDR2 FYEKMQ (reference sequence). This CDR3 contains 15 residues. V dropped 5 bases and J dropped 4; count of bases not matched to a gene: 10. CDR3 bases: TGTGCCAGCAGCATCCGACAGGGAAGAGGCACTGAAGCTTTCTTT. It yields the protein CASSIRQGRGTEAFF.

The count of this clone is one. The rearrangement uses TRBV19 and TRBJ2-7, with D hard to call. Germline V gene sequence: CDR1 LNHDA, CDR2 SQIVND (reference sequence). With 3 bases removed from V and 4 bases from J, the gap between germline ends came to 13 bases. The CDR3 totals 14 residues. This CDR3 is CASSIIPGPYEQYF. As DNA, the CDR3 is TGTGCCAGTAGTATCATCCCGGGTCCTTACGAGCAGTACTTC.

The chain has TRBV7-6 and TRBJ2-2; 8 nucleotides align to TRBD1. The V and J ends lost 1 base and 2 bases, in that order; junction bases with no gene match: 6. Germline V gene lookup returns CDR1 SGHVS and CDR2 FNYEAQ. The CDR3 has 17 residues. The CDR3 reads CASSLEVDRVNTGELFF. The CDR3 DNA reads TGTGCCAGCAGCTTAGAGGTGGACAGGGTCAACACCGGGGAGCTGTTTTTT. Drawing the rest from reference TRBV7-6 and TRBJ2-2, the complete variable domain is GAGVSQSPRYKVTKRGQDVALRCDPISGHVSLYWYRQALGQGPEFLTYFNYEAQQDKSGLPNDRFSAERPEGSISTLTIQRTEQRDSAMYRCASSLEVDRVNTGELFFGEGSRLTVL.

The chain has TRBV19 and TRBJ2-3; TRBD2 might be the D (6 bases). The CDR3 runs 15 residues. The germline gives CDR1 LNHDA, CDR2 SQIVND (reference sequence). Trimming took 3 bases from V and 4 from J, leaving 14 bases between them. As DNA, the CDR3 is TGTGCCAGTAGTATGCTACGGGAGCAGGCAGATACGCAGTATTTT. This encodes CASSMLREQADTQYF.

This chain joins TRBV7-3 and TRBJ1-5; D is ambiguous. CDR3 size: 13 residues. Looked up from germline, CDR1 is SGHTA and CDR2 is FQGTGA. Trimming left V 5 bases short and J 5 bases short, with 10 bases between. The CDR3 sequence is CASSPSRDQPQHF. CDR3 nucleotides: TGTGCCAGCAGCCCATCTCGGGATCAGCCCCAGCATTTT.

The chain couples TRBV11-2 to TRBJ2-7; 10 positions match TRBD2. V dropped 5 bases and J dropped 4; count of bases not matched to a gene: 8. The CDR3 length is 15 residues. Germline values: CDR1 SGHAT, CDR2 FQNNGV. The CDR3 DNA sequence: TGTGCCAGCAGCCAATCTAGCGGGAGTTTGTACGAGCAGTACTTC. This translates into CASSQSSGSLYEQYF.

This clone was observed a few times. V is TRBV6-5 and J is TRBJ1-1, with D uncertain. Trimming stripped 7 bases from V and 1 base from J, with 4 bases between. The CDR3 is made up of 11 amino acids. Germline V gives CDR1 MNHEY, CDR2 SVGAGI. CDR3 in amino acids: CASIRNTEAFF. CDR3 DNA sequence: TGTGCCAGCATTAGGAACACTGAAGCTTTCTTT.

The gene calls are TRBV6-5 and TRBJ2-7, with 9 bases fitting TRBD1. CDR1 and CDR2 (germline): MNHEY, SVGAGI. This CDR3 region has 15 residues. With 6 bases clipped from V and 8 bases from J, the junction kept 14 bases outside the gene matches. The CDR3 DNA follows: TGTGCCAGCAGCATACACCGGGACAGGGTAAATAAGCAGTACTTC. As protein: CASSIHRDRVNKQYF.

The CDR3 sequence is CASSQLGQGATDTQYF. CDR3 DNA: TGTGCCAGCAGCCAGCTGGGACAGGGGGCCACAGATACGCAGTATTTT. The genes are TRBV4-2 and TRBJ2-3; 12 bases line up with TRBD1. The CDR3 runs to 16 residues. The germline CDR1 and CDR2 sequences are LGHNA and YNFKEQ. V trimming: 3 bases; J trimming: 2 bases; junction bases outside the gene matches: 3.

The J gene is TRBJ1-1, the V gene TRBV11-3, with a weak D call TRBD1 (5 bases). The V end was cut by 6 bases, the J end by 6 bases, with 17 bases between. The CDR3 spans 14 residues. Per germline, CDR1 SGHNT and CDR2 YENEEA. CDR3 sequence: CASSFMTEGAEAFF. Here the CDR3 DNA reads TGTGCCAGCAGTTTTATGACAGAAGGGGCTGAAGCTTTCTTT.

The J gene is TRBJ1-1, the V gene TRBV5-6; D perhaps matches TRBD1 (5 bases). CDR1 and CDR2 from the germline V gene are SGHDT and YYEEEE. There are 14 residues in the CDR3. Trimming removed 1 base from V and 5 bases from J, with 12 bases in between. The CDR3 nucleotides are TGTGCCAGCAGCTTGACCAGGGAGGGAACTGAAGCTTTCTTT. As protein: CASSLTREGTEAFF.

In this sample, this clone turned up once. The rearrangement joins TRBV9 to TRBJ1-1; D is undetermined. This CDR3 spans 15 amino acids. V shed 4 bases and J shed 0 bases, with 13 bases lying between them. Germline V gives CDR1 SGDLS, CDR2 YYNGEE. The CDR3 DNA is TGTGCCAGCAGCCCAACGGGAACCATGAACACTGAAGCTTTCTTT. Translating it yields CASSPTGTMNTEAFF.

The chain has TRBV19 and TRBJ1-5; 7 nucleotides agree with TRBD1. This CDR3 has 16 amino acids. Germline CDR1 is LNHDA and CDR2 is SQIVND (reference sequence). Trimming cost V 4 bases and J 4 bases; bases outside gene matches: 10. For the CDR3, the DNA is TGTGCCAGTAGTAATCGCCGACAGGGCCAGAATCAGCCCCAGCATTTT. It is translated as CASSNRRQGQNQPQHF.

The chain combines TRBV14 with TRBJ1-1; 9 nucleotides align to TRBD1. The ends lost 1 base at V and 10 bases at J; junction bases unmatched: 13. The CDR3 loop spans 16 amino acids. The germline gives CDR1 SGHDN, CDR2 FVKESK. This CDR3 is CASSQAPGQGSLGAFF. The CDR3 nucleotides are TGTGCCAGCAGCCAAGCACCGGGACAGGGCTCTTTAGGAGCTTTCTTT.

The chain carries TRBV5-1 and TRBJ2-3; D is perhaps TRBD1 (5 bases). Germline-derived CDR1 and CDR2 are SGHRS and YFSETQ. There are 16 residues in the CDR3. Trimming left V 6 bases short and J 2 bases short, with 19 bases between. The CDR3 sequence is CASTLGLQTNTDTQYF. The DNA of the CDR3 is TGCGCCAGCACCCTGGGGCTACAAACAAACACAGATACGCAGTATTTT. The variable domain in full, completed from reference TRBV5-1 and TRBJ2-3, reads KAGVTQTPRYLIKTRGQQVTLSCSPISGHRSVSWYQQTPGQGLQFLFEYFSETQRNKGNFPGRFSGRQFSNSRSEMNVSTLELGDSALYLCASTLGLQTNTDTQYFGPGTRLTVL.

CDR3 nucleotides: TGTGCCAGCATTGGCGGGAGCACAGATACGCAGTATTTT. This translates into CASIGGSTDTQYF. The rearrangement uses TRBV13 and TRBJ2-3, with D perhaps matching TRBD2 (5 bases). Germline CDR1 reads PRHDT; CDR2 reads FYEKMQ (reference sequence). V gave up 7 bases and J gave up 0 bases, with 8 bases separating them. The CDR3 length is 13 residues. The full variable domain, completed using reference TRBV13 and TRBJ2-3, is AAGVIQSPRHLIKEKRETATLKCYPIPRHDTVYWYQQGPGQDPQFLISFYEKMQSDKGSIPDRFSAQQFSDYHSELNMSSLELGDSALYFCASIGGSTDTQYFGPGTRLTVL.

CDR3 coding DNA: TGCAGTGCCGTAACAGGGGGGGAGCAGTACTTC. Translation: CSAVTGGEQYF. V is TRBV20-1 and J is TRBJ2-7; TRBD1 aligns across 8 bases. There are 11 residues in the CDR3. The trim removed 6 bases at V and 7 bases at J, leaving 5 bases unmatched. Per germline, CDR1 DFQATT and CDR2 SNEGSKA (reference sequence).

The CDR3 DNA is TGTGCCAGTAGTCCCGGGACAGGGGGCGGCTATGGCTACACCTTC. Amino acids: CASSPGTGGGYGYTF. The chain employs TRBV19 and TRBJ1-2; 12 bases map to TRBD1. Per the germline V gene, CDR1 is LNHDA and CDR2 is SQIVND (reference sequence). Germline trimming cut 5 bases from V and 4 bases from J; bases unmatched to any gene: 5. The CDR3 has 15 amino acids.